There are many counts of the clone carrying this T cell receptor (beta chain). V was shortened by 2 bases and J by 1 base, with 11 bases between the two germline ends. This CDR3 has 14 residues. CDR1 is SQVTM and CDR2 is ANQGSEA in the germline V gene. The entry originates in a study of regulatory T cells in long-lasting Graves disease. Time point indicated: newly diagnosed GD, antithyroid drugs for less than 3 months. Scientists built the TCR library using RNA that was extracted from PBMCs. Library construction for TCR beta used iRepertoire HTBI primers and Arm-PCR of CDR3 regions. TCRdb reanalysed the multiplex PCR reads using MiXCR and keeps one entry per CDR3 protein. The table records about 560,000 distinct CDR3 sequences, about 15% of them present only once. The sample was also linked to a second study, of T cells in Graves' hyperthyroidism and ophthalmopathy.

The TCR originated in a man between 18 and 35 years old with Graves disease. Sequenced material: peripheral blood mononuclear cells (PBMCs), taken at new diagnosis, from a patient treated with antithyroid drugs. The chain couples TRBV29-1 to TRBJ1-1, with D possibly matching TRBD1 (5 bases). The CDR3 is CSVEFGAGNTEAFF. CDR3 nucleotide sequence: TGCAGCGTTGAATTTGGGGCAGGGAACACTGAAGCTTTCTTT.